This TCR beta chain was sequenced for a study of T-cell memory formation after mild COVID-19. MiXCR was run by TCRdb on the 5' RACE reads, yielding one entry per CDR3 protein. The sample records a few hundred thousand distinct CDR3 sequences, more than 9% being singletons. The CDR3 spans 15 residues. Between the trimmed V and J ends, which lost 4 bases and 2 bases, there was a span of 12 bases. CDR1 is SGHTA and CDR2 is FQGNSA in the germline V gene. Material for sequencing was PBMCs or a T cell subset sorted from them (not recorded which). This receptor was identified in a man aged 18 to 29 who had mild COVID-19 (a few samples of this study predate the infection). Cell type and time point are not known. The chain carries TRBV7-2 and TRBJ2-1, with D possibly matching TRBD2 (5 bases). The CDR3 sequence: CASSSIGVPYNEQFF. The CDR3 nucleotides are TGTGCCAGCAGCTCTATCGGGGTGCCCTACAATGAGCAGTTCTTC.